Listed below are T cell receptor beta chains from one sample, sequenced in a study of control samples from healthy donors and cancer patients. The data were produced by immunoSEQ multiplex PCR, yet TCRdb's version contains in-frame clones alone and is incomplete. Here the sample spans about 150,000 clones, 94% being singletons. The sequenced material came from blood. The receptors originated from a man aged 35 to 55 in good health. The CDR3 runs from the conserved cysteine through the conserved F or W. Fields, in order: clone size, J gene, V gene, D gene, CDR3 protein, CDR3 DNA. The D gene is left open where the match is weak. Some rows mark clone size as missing; the rest say once, few, many or name a class of expanded clone.

clone size: few; J gene: TRBJ1-6; V gene: TRBV6-1; D gene: -; CDR3 protein: CASSDGGSGGSPLHF; CDR3 DNA: TGTGCCAGCAGTGACGGGGGTTCGGGGGGTTCACCCCTCCACTTT
clone size: -; J gene: TRBJ2-1; V gene: TRBV27; D gene: -; CDR3 protein: CASATQNEGNEQFF; CDR3 DNA: TGTGCCAGCGCGACTCAAAACGAGGGCAATGAGCAGTTCTTC
clone size: once; J gene: TRBJ2-7; V gene: TRBV6-5; D gene: -; CDR3 protein: CASSARGRGGEQYF; CDR3 DNA: TGTGCCAGCAGCGCCAGGGGGAGGGGCGGCGAGCAGTACTTC
clone size: -; J gene: TRBJ2-4; V gene: TRBV2; D gene: -; CDR3 protein: CAGLSGPPKNIQYF; CDR3 DNA: TGTGCCGGGTTGAGCGGGCCCCCCAAAAACATTCAGTACTTC
clone size: -; J gene: TRBJ1-3; V gene: TRBV19; D gene: -; CDR3 protein: CASNLNRDTSGNTIYF; CDR3 DNA: TGTGCCAGTAACCTCAACCGGGACACCTCTGGAAACACCATATATTTT
clone size: -; J gene: TRBJ1-2; V gene: TRBV28; D gene: -; CDR3 protein: CASSPSRANQGGYTF; CDR3 DNA: TGTGCCAGCAGTCCCTCCCGGGCAAACCAGGGTGGCTACACCTTC
clone size: -; J gene: TRBJ2-7; V gene: TRBV27; D gene: -; CDR3 protein: CASSFLYNDEQYF; CDR3 DNA: TGTGCCAGCAGTTTTCTCTATAATGACGAGCAGTACTTC
clone size: -; J gene: TRBJ2-1; V gene: TRBV7-9; D gene: -; CDR3 protein: CASRGLPNEQFF; CDR3 DNA: TGTGCCAGCAGAGGACTTCCCAATGAGCAGTTCTTC
clone size: once; J gene: TRBJ2-2; V gene: TRBV11-3; D gene: -; CDR3 protein: CASSSQGDVAGELFF; CDR3 DNA: TGTGCCAGCAGCTCCCAGGGCGATGTTGCCGGGGAGCTGTTTTTT
clone size: -; J gene: TRBJ1-2; V gene: TRBV11-2; D gene: -; CDR3 protein: CASSPTGVAYGYTF; CDR3 DNA: TGTGCCAGCAGCCCGACGGGGGTTGCCTATGGCTACACCTTC
clone size: -; J gene: TRBJ2-2; V gene: TRBV6-1; D gene: -; CDR3 protein: CASSDPRGGNTGELFF; CDR3 DNA: TGTGCCAGCAGTGACCCCCGGGGAGGGAACACCGGGGAGCTGTTTTTT
clone size: -; J gene: TRBJ1-5; V gene: TRBV28; D gene: -; CDR3 protein: CASSISGTIKPQHF; CDR3 DNA: TGTGCCAGCAGTATATCCGGGACGATTAAGCCCCAGCATTTT
clone size: -; J gene: TRBJ2-2; V gene: TRBV28; D gene: -; CDR3 protein: CASSFQGKGRELFF; CDR3 DNA: TGTGCCAGCAGTTTTCAGGGTAAAGGACGGGAGCTGTTTTTT
clone size: once; J gene: TRBJ1-4; V gene: TRBV3-1/TRBV3-2; D gene: -; CDR3 protein: CASSQVGRSEKLFF; CDR3 DNA: TGTGCCAGCAGCCAAGTCGGACGGAGTGAAAAACTGTTTTTT
clone size: -; J gene: TRBJ1-5; V gene: TRBV30; D gene: -; CDR3 protein: CAWSVGGPNQPQHF; CDR3 DNA: TGTGCCTGGAGTGTAGGAGGGCCCAATCAGCCCCAGCATTTT
clone size: -; J gene: TRBJ1-1; V gene: TRBV28; D gene: -; CDR3 protein: CASSSGTTRVAFF; CDR3 DNA: TGTGCCAGCAGTTCCGGGACTACCCGAGTAGCTTTCTTT
clone size: -; J gene: TRBJ1-1; V gene: TRBV27; D gene: TRBD1; CDR3 protein: CASSPRVRDRDGMNTEAFF; CDR3 DNA: TGTGCCAGCAGTCCCCGGGTCCGCGACAGGGATGGGATGAACACTGAAGCTTTCTTT
clone size: -; J gene: TRBJ2-1; V gene: TRBV28; D gene: -; CDR3 protein: CASSVTGSYNEQFF; CDR3 DNA: TGTGCCAGCAGTGTGACAGGCTCCTACAATGAGCAGTTCTTC
clone size: -; J gene: TRBJ1-2; V gene: TRBV28; D gene: -; CDR3 protein: CASSFGGTANYGYTF; CDR3 DNA: TGTGCCAGCAGTTTTGGGGGGACCGCTAACTATGGCTACACCTTC
clone size: -; J gene: TRBJ1-4; V gene: TRBV11-2; D gene: -; CDR3 protein: CASSPLGTAMEKLFF; CDR3 DNA: TGTGCCAGCAGCCCCCTCGGAACCGCTATGGAGAAACTGTTTTTT
clone size: -; J gene: TRBJ2-7; V gene: TRBV6-5; D gene: -; CDR3 protein: CASRQYRESVYEQYF; CDR3 DNA: TGTGCCAGCAGACAGTACAGGGAGAGTGTTTACGAGCAGTACTTC
clone size: -; J gene: TRBJ1-1; V gene: TRBV27; D gene: -; CDR3 protein: CASSLGPTTVTTEAFF; CDR3 DNA: TGTGCCAGCAGTCTCGGGCCGACGACCGTAACCACTGAAGCTTTCTTT
clone size: -; J gene: TRBJ1-5; V gene: TRBV19; D gene: -; CDR3 protein: CASNGGNQPQHF; CDR3 DNA: TGTGCCAGTAACGGCGGCAATCAGCCCCAGCATTTT
clone size: -; J gene: TRBJ1-2; V gene: TRBV18; D gene: -; CDR3 protein: CASSPYREQGAGTYGYTF; CDR3 DNA: TGTGCCAGCTCACCATATCGGGAACAGGGAGCGGGGACCTATGGCTACACCTTC
clone size: -; J gene: TRBJ1-1; V gene: TRBV24-1; D gene: TRBD1; CDR3 protein: CATPRGETRQGRMNTEAFF; CDR3 DNA: TGTGCCACGCCCAGAGGTGAGACTCGACAGGGGCGGATGAACACTGAAGCTTTCTTT
clone size: -; J gene: TRBJ2-3; V gene: TRBV6-6; D gene: -; CDR3 protein: CASTDPTADTQYF; CDR3 DNA: TGTGCCAGCACCGACCCCACCGCAGATACGCAGTATTTT